The T cell receptor beta chain described here comes from a study of cytomegalovirus exposure and HLA in healthy donors. Points from the study as a whole: Common viral pathogens (according to a later analysis) appeared linked to several of the most significant clusters.

The germline V gene encodes CDR1 SGHNT and CDR2 YYREEE (reference sequence). Trimming removed 5 bases from V and 0 bases from J; junction bases left unmatched: 9. CDR3 size: 16 residues. A word on this clone: Its antigen is currently unknown.

PCR amplification relied on 60 Vbeta primers (plus 13 Jbeta primers). Only in-frame clones appear in the TCRdb table, and some are missing; sequencing was by immunoSEQ multiplex PCR. The data contain more than 150,000 clones, roughly 78% of them singletons. The chain has TRBV5-4 and TRBJ2-7, with 9 bases that match TRBD1. What was sequenced was PBMCs. The clonotype comes from a woman younger than 45 in good health and CMV-seronegative. The CDR3 nucleotides read TGTGCCAGCAGTTATCTGGGACAGGGATTCTCCTACGAGCAGTACTTC. Translation: CASSYLGQGFSYEQYF.